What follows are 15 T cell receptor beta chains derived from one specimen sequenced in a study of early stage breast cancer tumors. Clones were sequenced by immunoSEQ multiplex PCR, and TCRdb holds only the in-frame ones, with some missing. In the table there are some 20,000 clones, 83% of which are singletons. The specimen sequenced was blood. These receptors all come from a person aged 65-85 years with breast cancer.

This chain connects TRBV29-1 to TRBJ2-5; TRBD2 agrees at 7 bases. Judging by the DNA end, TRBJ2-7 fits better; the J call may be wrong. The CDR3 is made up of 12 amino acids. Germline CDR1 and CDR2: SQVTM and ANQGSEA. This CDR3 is CSVEAGGYEQYF. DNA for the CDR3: TGCAGCGTTGAAGCGGGGGGTTACGAGCAGTACTTC.

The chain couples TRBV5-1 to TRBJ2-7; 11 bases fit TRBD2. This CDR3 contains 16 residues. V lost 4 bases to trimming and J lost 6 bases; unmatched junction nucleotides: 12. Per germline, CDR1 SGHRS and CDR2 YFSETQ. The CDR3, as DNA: TGCGCCAGCAGCCTACTAGCGGGGGCCCGCCTTTCCGAGCAGTACTTC. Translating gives CASSLLAGARLSEQYF.

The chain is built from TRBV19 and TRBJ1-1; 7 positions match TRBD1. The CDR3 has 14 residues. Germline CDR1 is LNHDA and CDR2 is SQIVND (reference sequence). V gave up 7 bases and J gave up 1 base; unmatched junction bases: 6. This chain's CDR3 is CASNTGQTNTEAFF. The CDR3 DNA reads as TGTGCCAGTAATACGGGACAGACGAACACTGAAGCTTTCTTT.

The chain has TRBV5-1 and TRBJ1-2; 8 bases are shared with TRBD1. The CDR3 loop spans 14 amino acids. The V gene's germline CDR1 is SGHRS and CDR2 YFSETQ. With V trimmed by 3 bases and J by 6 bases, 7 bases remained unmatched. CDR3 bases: TGCGCCAGCAGCTACGGGACAGGCGACGATGGCTACACCTTC. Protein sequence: CASSYGTGDDGYTF.

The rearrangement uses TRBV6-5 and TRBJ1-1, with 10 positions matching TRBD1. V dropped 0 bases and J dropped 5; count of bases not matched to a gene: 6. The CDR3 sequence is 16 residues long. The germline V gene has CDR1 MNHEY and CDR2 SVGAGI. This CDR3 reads CASSYSRDRGKTEAFF. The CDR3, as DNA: TGTGCCAGCAGTTACTCGAGGGACAGGGGAAAGACTGAAGCTTTCTTT.

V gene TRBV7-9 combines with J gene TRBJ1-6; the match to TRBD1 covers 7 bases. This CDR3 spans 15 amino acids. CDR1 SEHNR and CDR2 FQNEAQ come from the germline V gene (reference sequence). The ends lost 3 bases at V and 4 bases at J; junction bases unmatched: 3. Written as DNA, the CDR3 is TGTGCCAGCAGCTTCCGACAGGGTTATAATTCACCCCTCCACTTT. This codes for CASSFRQGYNSPLHF.

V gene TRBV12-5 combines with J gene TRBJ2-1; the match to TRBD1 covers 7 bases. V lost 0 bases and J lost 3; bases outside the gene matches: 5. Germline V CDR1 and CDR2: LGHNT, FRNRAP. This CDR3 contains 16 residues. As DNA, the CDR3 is TGTGCTAGTGGTTTGGTACTAGGGACAGACTACAATGAGCAGTTCTTC. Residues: CASGLVLGTDYNEQFF.

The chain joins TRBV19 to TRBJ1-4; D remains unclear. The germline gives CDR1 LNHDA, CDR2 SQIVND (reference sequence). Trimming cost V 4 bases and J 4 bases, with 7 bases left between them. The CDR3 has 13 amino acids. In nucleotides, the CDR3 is TGTGCCAGTAGTACCGGGATTAATGAAAAACTGTTTTTT. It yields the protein CASSTGINEKLFF. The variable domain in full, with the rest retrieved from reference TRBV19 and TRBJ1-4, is DGGITQSPKYLFRKEGQNVTLSCEQNLNHDAMYWYRQDPGQGLRLIYYSQIVNDFQKGDIAEGYSVSREKKESFPLTVTSAQKNPTAFYLCASSTGINEKLFFGSGTQLSVL.

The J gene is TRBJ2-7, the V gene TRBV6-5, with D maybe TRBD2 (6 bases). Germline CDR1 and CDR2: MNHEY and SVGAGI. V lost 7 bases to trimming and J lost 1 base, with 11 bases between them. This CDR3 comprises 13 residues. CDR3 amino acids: CASKTSRSYEQYF. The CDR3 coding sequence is TGTGCCAGCAAAACTAGCCGATCCTACGAGCAGTACTTC.

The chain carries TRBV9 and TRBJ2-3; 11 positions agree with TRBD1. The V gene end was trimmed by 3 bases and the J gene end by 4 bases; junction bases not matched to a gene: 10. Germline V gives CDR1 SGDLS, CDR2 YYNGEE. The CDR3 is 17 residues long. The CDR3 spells CASSATQGTGGADTQYF. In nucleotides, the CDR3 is TGTGCCAGCAGCGCCACCCAGGGGACAGGGGGAGCAGATACGCAGTATTTT.

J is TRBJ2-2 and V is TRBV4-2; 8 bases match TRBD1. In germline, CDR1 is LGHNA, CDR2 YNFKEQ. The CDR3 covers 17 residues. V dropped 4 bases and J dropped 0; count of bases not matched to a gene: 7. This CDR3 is CASSLNPDRANTGELFF. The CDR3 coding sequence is TGTGCCAGCAGCCTAAATCCGGACAGGGCGAACACCGGGGAGCTGTTTTTT.

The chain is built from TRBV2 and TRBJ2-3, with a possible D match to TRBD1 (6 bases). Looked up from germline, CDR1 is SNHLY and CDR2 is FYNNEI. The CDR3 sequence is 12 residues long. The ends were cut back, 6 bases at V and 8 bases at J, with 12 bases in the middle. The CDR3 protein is CASSVLQGTQYF. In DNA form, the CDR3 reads TGTGCCAGCAGCGTACTACAGGGTACGCAGTATTTT. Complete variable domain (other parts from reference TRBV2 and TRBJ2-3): EPEVTQTPSHQVTQMGQEVILRCVPISNHLYFYWYRQILGQKVEFLVSFYNNEISEKSEIFDDQFSVERPDGSNFTLKIRSTKLEDSAMYFCASSVLQGTQYFGPGTRLTVL.

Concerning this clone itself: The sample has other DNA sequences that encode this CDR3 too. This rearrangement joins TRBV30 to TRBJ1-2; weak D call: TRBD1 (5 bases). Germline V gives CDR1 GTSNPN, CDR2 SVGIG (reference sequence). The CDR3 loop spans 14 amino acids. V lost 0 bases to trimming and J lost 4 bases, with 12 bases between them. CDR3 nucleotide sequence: TGTGCCTGGAGTGTGCAGGGTGAGGCCTATGGCTACACCTTC. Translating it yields CAWSVQGEAYGYTF.

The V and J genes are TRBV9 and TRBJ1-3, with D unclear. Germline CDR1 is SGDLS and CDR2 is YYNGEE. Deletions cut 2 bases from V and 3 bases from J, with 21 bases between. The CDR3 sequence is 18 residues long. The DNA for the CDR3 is TGTGCCAGCAGCGTTTTTTCGTGGTTCCGGCGGGATGGAAACACCATATATTTT. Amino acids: CASSVFSWFRRDGNTIYF.

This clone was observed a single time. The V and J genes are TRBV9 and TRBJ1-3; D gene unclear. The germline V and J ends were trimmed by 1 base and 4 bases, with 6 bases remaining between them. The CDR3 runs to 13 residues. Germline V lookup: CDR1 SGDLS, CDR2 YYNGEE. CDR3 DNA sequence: TGTGCCAGCAGCGTAAATTCAGGAAACACCATATATTTT. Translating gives CASSVNSGNTIYF.